This TCR beta chain emerged from a study of CD8+ T cells in alopecia areata. Study-wide findings and caveats: While patients received tofacitinib, many expanded lesional clones remained present in scalp and blood. Expanded CD8+ clones among the top 100, as well as scalp clonality, were significantly decreased by tofacitinib. Scalp sequencing also captures normal skin's resident alphabeta T cells.

Treatment described: oral pan-JAK inhibitor, 5-10 mg twice daily. Both peripheral blood and punch biopsies of lesional scalp skin were obtained from patients who had alopecia areata. cDNA reverse transcribed from extracted RNA served as the sequencing template. TCRdb's table, derived via immunoSEQ multiplex PCR, lists solely in-frame clones and lacks some. Of about 6,900 clones in the sample, approximately 71% were seen once. Remarks on this clone: Antigen specificity is unknown.

Germline CDR1 reads DFQATT; CDR2 reads SNEGSKA (reference sequence). The CDR3 extends over 9 amino acids. The ends were cut back, 4 bases at V and 10 bases at J, with 5 bases in the middle. This receptor was obtained from a human donor with alopecia areata. This chain links TRBV20-1 with TRBJ2-1; D gene ambiguous. Here the sequenced sample was skin, taken at week 4, from a patient treated with tofacitinib. The CDR3 region is CSATREQFF. For the CDR3, the DNA is TGCAGTGCTACGCGGGAGCAGTTCTTC.